Shown below are 31 T cell receptor beta chains from a single sample sequenced in a study of T cells in Graves' hyperthyroidism and ophthalmopathy (dated by TCRdb to about 2019). Receptors were amplified or captured by multiplex PCR. Data came from an Illumina HiSeq 2000. Amplification of TCR beta CDR3 regions was carried out from RNA transcripts. The TCR CDR3 was subjected to a first round of RT-PCR using the HTBI primer set and the Qiagen OneStep RT-PCR kit. In TCRdb, the public reads were trimmed at Q25 with fastp and aligned with MiXCR, with productive beta chains retained. Rows are unified per CDR3 protein, each entry keeping the most common DNA and genes. The sample profile shows around 350,000 distinct CDR3 sequences; roughly 17% of them were found once. The ten largest clones add up to 30% to 35% of the sample. The source material was blood. The receptor source for this set is a woman aged 25 to 39 with Graves' hyperthyroidism that later progressed to Graves' ophthalmopathy.

The J gene is TRBJ2-7, the V gene TRBV3-1; TRBD2 aligns across 8 bases. This CDR3 spans 15 amino acids. Trimming at V came to 1 base and at J to 1 base, leaving 3 bases not matched to a gene. Germline CDR1 is LGHDT and CDR2 is YNNKEL (reference sequence). CDR3 protein: CASSQGTSRSYEQYF. CDR3 in DNA: TGTGCCAGCAGCCAAGGGACTAGCAGGTCCTACGAGCAGTACTTC.

This clonotype was counted a few times. The chain joins TRBV15 to TRBJ2-7, with TRBD1 identical over 9 bases. V was pared by 1 base and J by 4 bases, with 5 bases of the junction left unmatched. The germline CDR1 and CDR2 sequences are LNHNV and YYDKDF (reference sequence). This CDR3 comprises 15 residues. CDR3 sequence: CATSRAGTGPYEQYF. DNA of the CDR3: TGTGCCACCAGCAGAGCCGGGACAGGGCCGTACGAGCAGTACTTC.

This clonotype was counted between two and nine times. The chain joins TRBV29-1 to TRBJ2-6; 9 bases match TRBD2. After removal of 1 base from V and 4 bases from J, the junction contained 14 bases not matched to a gene. Germline CDR1 reads SQVTM; CDR2 reads ANQGSEA. The CDR3 runs to 19 residues. Here the CDR3 reads CSVEGPGSGRSSGANVLTF. CDR3 nucleotides: TGCAGCGTTGAAGGTCCGGGCAGCGGGAGGTCCTCCGGGGCCAACGTCCTGACTTTC.

A few counts support this clonotype. The chain uses TRBV10-2 and TRBJ2-7, with TRBD1 matching 9 bases. The V gene end was trimmed by 6 bases and the J gene end by 1 base; junction bases not matched to a gene: 7. The CDR3 length is 15 residues. Per germline, CDR1 WSHSY and CDR2 SAAADI. CDR3 sequence (DNA): TGCGCCAGCAGGAGGACAGGGGCTGAATCCTACGAGCAGTACTTC. Protein product: CASRRTGAESYEQYF.

This clonotype was seen many times. The chain employs TRBV18 and TRBJ2-2; no clear D. This CDR3 is 13 amino acids long. The germline V and J ends were trimmed by 1 base and 5 bases, with 5 bases remaining between them. The germline gives CDR1 KGHSH, CDR2 LQKENI. Here the CDR3 reads CASSPLGTGELFF. The CDR3 nucleotides are TGTGCCAGCTCACCACTTGGGACCGGGGAGCTGTTTTTT.

This clonotype was counted ten times or more. The gene calls are TRBV7-2 and TRBJ2-1; 7 nucleotides line up with TRBD1. J was trimmed by 7 bases and V by 3 bases; bases with no gene match: 3. The CDR3 extends over 13 amino acids. Germline CDR1 is SGHTA and CDR2 is FQGNSA. In nucleotides, the CDR3 is TGTGCCAGCAGCTTGGGGACAGTTAATGAGCAGTTCTTC. This codes for CASSLGTVNEQFF.

This clonotype was found a few times. CDR3 sequence: CASSQRGINTGELFF. The CDR3 bases are TGCGCCAGCAGCCAGCGCGGTATAAACACCGGGGAGCTGTTTTTT. The rearrangement uses TRBV4-1 and TRBJ2-2; D remains ambiguous. Germline V gene data show CDR1 as MGHRA and CDR2 as YSYEKL. The CDR3 consists of 15 residues. Trimming took 3 bases from V and 2 from J, leaving 10 bases between them.

There are many counts of this clonotype. The rearrangement links TRBV27 to TRBJ1-6; tentative D call: TRBD1 (5 bases). This CDR3 contains 17 residues. V lost 5 bases and J lost 10, with 24 bases in between. CDR1 and CDR2 (germline): MNHEY, SMNVEV (reference sequence). CDR3 in amino acids: CASSPTPGPAGGSPLHF. The CDR3 DNA follows: TGTGCCAGCAGTCCGACACCGGGACCCGCAGGAGGATCACCCCTCCACTTT.

Worth noting for this clonotype: This may be a read error, as it is one base from a much larger clone. V is TRBV20-1 and J is TRBJ1-1; D is ambiguous. This CDR3 is built from 11 residues. Germline V gives CDR1 DFQATT, CDR2 SNEGSKA (reference sequence). CDR3 region: CSASRVDTSLF. CDR3 coding DNA: TGCAGTGCTAGTCGCGTTGACACCTCTCTCTTT.

This clonotype was detected many times. The rearrangement joins TRBV5-1 to TRBJ2-5, with D tentatively TRBD1 (6 bases). The CDR3 runs to 15 residues. Trimming cost V 0 bases and J 2 bases, with 11 bases left between them. The germline V gene has CDR1 SGHRS and CDR2 YFSETQ. The DNA of the CDR3 is TGCGCCAGCAGCTTGGGAACCGGACAGCAAGAGACCCAGTACTTC. Protein sequence: CASSLGTGQQETQYF.

This clonotype was observed many times. This chain links TRBV15 with TRBJ2-7; the D gene is possibly TRBD2 (5 bases). Trimming shortened V by 2 bases and J by 3 bases, and 8 bases separated the two germline ends. Looked up from germline, CDR1 is LNHNV and CDR2 is YYDKDF (reference sequence). This CDR3 has 13 amino acids. CDR3 bases: TGTGCCACCAGCAGAACCCGGGACTACGAGCAGTACTTC. It translates to CATSRTRDYEQYF.

Many counts were recorded for this clonotype. The chain is built from TRBV29-1 and TRBJ2-7, with 8 bases matching TRBD2. Per the germline V gene, CDR1 is SQVTM and CDR2 is ANQGSEA. The ends lost 5 bases at V and 4 bases at J; junction bases unmatched: 7. The length of the CDR3 is 13 residues. CDR3 sequence reads: CSVRREGPYEQYF. The CDR3 DNA follows: TGCAGCGTTCGCCGGGAGGGACCGTACGAGCAGTACTTC.

This clonotype was counted a few times. V is TRBV10-3 and J is TRBJ2-7, with D unclear. This CDR3 has 10 amino acids. In germline, CDR1 is ENHRY, CDR2 SYGVKD. Trimming pared 10 bases from V and 4 bases from J, leaving 8 bases between. DNA of the CDR3: TGTGCCACCGTAAGGTACGAGCAGTACTTC. It encodes CATVRYEQYF.

The CDR3 loop is CASSQERGLGTGELFF. The CDR3 DNA follows: TGTGCCAGCAGCCAAGAAAGGGGCTTGGGCACCGGGGAGCTGTTTTTT. The chain carries TRBV4-2 and TRBJ2-2, with D possibly TRBD1 on 5 matching bases. The CDR3 runs 16 residues. Per the germline V gene, CDR1 is LGHNA and CDR2 is YNFKEQ. V gave up 0 bases and J gave up 4 bases, with 12 bases separating them.

This clonotype was picked up many times. CDR3 protein: CASSQLVMNTGELFF. The CDR3 nucleotides are TGTGCCAGCAGCCAACTAGTAATGAACACCGGGGAGCTGTTTTTT. The J gene is TRBJ2-2, the V gene TRBV7-9, with D maybe TRBD2 (5 bases). Between the trimmed V and J ends, which lost 5 bases and 1 base, there was a span of 11 bases. The CDR3 consists of 15 residues. Germline V gives CDR1 SEHNR, CDR2 FQNEAQ (reference sequence).

This clonotype was recorded a few times. The CDR3 nucleotides read TGTGCCAGCAGCAGGGACACGGCTAACTATGGCTACACCTTC. Translated: CASSRDTANYGYTF. This chain joins TRBV28 and TRBJ1-2; tentative D call: TRBD1 (6 bases). CDR3 length: 14 amino acids. Per germline, CDR1 MDHEN and CDR2 SYDVKM. V was cut by 6 bases and J by 0 bases, with 11 bases left in between.

This clonotype has a handful of counts. This chain joins TRBV14 and TRBJ2-2; 8 positions agree with TRBD1. Germline CDR1 reads SGHDN; CDR2 reads FVKESK. V lost 2 bases and J lost 5; bases outside the gene matches: 4. The CDR3 has 15 residues. DNA for the CDR3: TGTGCCAGCAGCCAACACAGGGGGATAACCGGGGAGCTGTTTTTT. This sequence encodes CASSQHRGITGELFF.

The genes are TRBV6-1 and TRBJ2-3; 7 bases are a match to TRBD2. Germline V gives CDR1 MNHNS, CDR2 SASEGT. J was trimmed by 1 base and V by 2 bases; bases with no gene match: 3. This CDR3 is 15 amino acids long. The CDR3 here is CASSELAAGTDTQYF. Written as DNA, the CDR3 is TGTGCCAGCAGTGAACTAGCGGCCGGCACAGATACGCAGTATTTT.

This clonotype was observed a few times. The rearrangement joins TRBV7-9 to TRBJ2-5; no definite D call. The CDR3 has 17 residues. Trimming took 0 bases from V and 5 from J, leaving 19 bases between them. Germline-derived CDR1 and CDR2 are SEHNR and FQNEAQ (reference sequence). As DNA, the CDR3 is TGTGCCAGCAGCTTAGCGGTGGGGTCGGGTTTTGTGGAGACCCAGTACTTC. It specifies CASSLAVGSGFVETQYF.

This clonotype was observed a handful of times. This chain connects TRBV27 to TRBJ2-3, with 9 bases lining up with TRBD2. The CDR3 contains 18 residues. V was pared by 0 bases and J by 0 bases, with 7 bases of the junction left unmatched. Per the germline V gene, CDR1 is MNHEY and CDR2 is SMNVEV (reference sequence). The CDR3 bases are TGTGCCAGCAGTTTATCGGGCGGGAGGGTCTCTAGCACAGATACGCAGTATTTT. Translation gives CASSLSGGRVSSTDTQYF.

Only a few counts were recorded for this clonotype. The V call is TRBV5-1, the J call TRBJ2-3; D is uncertain. The CDR3 loop spans 15 amino acids. V lost 1 base and J lost 2, with 11 bases in between. Germline CDR1 reads SGHRS; CDR2 reads YFSETQ. The CDR3 loop reads CASSLNVGHTDTQYF. Written as DNA, the CDR3 is TGCGCCAGCAGCTTGAACGTGGGCCACACAGATACGCAGTATTTT.

This clonotype was seen a handful of times. The chain is built from TRBV19 and TRBJ2-2; TRBD2 matches 11 bases. The CDR3 is made up of 19 amino acids. Trimming removed 7 bases from V and 4 bases from J; junction bases left unmatched: 17. Per the germline V gene, CDR1 is LNHDA and CDR2 is SQIVND (reference sequence). CDR3: CASKNDRGGLAGVTGELFF. The CDR3 DNA sequence: TGTGCCAGTAAGAATGACAGGGGAGGACTAGCGGGCGTCACCGGGGAGCTGTTTTTT.

At least ten counts were recorded for this clonotype. This chain joins TRBV13 and TRBJ2-3, with TRBD2 identical over 11 bases. CDR1 is PRHDT, CDR2 FYEKMQ, per germline (reference sequence). Trimming cost V 3 bases and J 4 bases; bases outside gene matches: 6. The length of the CDR3 is 16 residues. The CDR3 sequence: CASSFFSGRAADTQYF. CDR3 DNA sequence: TGTGCCAGCAGCTTCTTTAGCGGGAGGGCGGCAGATACGCAGTATTTT.

This clonotype occurred many times. J is TRBJ1-1 and V is TRBV11-2; D is unclear. The germline V gene encodes CDR1 SGHAT and CDR2 FQNNGV. V lost 4 bases, J lost 3 bases, and 21 bases lay in between. The CDR3 contains 17 residues. CDR3 nucleotides: TGTGCCAGCAGCTCATCCACGAGACTCTTGATGGACACTGAAGCTTTCTTT. This sequence encodes CASSSSTRLLMDTEAFF.

This clonotype was detected many times. The J gene is TRBJ1-1, the V gene TRBV7-9, with 8 nucleotides matching TRBD1. The CDR3 consists of 14 residues. Germline V gives CDR1 SEHNR, CDR2 FQNEAQ (reference sequence). After removal of 5 bases from V and 3 bases from J, the junction contained 5 bases not matched to a gene. The CDR3 sequence is CASSAQQGDTEAFF. The CDR3 bases are TGTGCCAGCAGCGCTCAACAGGGGGACACTGAAGCTTTCTTT.

This clonotype was counted many times. The chain has TRBV5-1 and TRBJ2-2, with 7 bases fitting TRBD2. The CDR3 runs 15 residues. Per germline, CDR1 SGHRS and CDR2 YFSETQ. Trimming at V came to 2 bases and at J to 0 bases, leaving 1 base not matched to a gene. CDR3 DNA: TGCGCCAGCAGCTTCCTAGCGGCGAACACCGGGGAGCTGTTTTTT. This gives the protein CASSFLAANTGELFF.

The rearrangement joins TRBV4-1 to TRBJ1-6, with D possibly TRBD1 on 5 matching bases. Germline lookup yields CDR1 MGHRA and CDR2 YSYEKL. Trimming took 1 base from V and 7 from J, leaving 17 bases between them. The CDR3 has 17 amino acids. CDR3 loop: CASSQVLGLTGNSPLHF. CDR3 coding DNA: TGCGCCAGCAGCCAAGTGTTGGGGCTTACAGGAAATTCACCCCTCCACTTT.

The genes are TRBV6-1 and TRBJ1-1; no firm D call. This CDR3 region has 16 residues. Germline loops: CDR1 MNHNS, CDR2 SASEGT. The germline V and J ends were trimmed by 10 bases and 0 bases, with 21 bases remaining between them. This CDR3 is CATSGRQPRMNTEAFF. The CDR3 DNA is TGTGCCACCTCAGGTCGTCAGCCGCGAATGAACACTGAAGCTTTCTTT.

The chain couples TRBV5-1 to TRBJ2-2; D gene unclear. Germline values: CDR1 SGHRS, CDR2 YFSETQ. The CDR3 length is 15 residues. Trimming stripped 0 bases from V and 7 bases from J, with 13 bases between. CDR3: CASSLAGPPDGELFF. For the CDR3, the DNA is TGCGCCAGCAGCTTGGCCGGACCCCCGGACGGGGAGCTGTTTTTT.

The genes are TRBV6-1 and TRBJ2-3; tentative D call: TRBD2 (7 bases). The CDR3 runs 16 residues. Germline V gives CDR1 MNHNS, CDR2 SASEGT. V lost 7 bases and J lost 4, with 21 bases in between. The CDR3 region has the DNA TGTGCCAGCACCACCTATCCGGGGGGCCGGGCAGATACGCAGTATTTT. This codes for CASTTYPGGRADTQYF.

In its sample, this clonotype was seen many times. The chain is built from TRBV5-1 and TRBJ2-1; no clear D. V dropped 0 bases and J dropped 8 bases, with 15 bases sitting between them. The CDR3 is 15 residues long. Germline V gene sequence: CDR1 SGHRS, CDR2 YFSETQ. CDR3 DNA sequence: TGCGCCAGCAGCTTGGAAGGGAATTCCTTATATGAGCAGTTCTTC. As protein: CASSLEGNSLYEQFF.